Listed here are 20 T cell receptor beta chains from one sample, sequenced in a study of early T cells in non-severe SARS-CoV-2 infection. Each CDR3 protein gets one entry after TCRdb re-called the 5' RACE reads with MiXCR. Seen here are 40,000 or so distinct CDR3 sequences, 7.5% to 9% observed once, and the top ten hold 12%. The starting material was whole blood, obtained at baseline. The receptors derive from an adult who was a healthcare worker with PCR-confirmed SARS-CoV-2 infection or an uninfected control (not recorded which).

This chain uses TRBV14 with TRBJ2-2, with 7 bases aligning to TRBD1. The germline V gene has CDR1 SGHDN and CDR2 FVKESK. The CDR3 has 16 residues. After removal of 4 bases from V and 1 base from J, the junction contained 6 bases not matched to a gene. The DNA for the CDR3 is TGTGCCAGCAGCCTCCGACAGGGTTGGAACACCGGGGAGCTGTTTTTT. Translated, it gives CASSLRQGWNTGELFF.

V gene TRBV7-8 combines with J gene TRBJ2-7; possibly TRBD1 for D (6 bases). V was clipped by 3 bases and J by 6 bases, with 12 bases between them. The CDR3 covers 13 residues. The germline CDR1 and CDR2 sequences are SGHVS and FQNEAQ. The CDR3 reads CASSLTQGAEQYF. The CDR3 coding sequence is TGTGCCAGCAGCTTGACACAGGGAGCCGAGCAGTACTTC.

The chain's CDR3 is CASSLGAGRAPYF. CDR3 nucleotides: TGTGCCAGCAGTTTAGGGGCCGGGAGGGCCCCGTACTTC. The genes are TRBV12-3 or TRBV12-4 and TRBJ2-5, with 8 positions matching TRBD2. With 1 base clipped from V and 13 bases from J, the junction kept 8 bases outside the gene matches. The CDR3 is 13 residues long.

This clonotype has only a few counts. CDR3 sequence (DNA): TGCAGTGCGGGAGGCGGGGTCAATCAGCCCCAGCATTTT. This gives the protein CSAGGGVNQPQHF. The V and J genes are TRBV20-1 and TRBJ1-5; D is uncertain. The V gene lost 6 bases and the J gene lost 3 bases, with 12 bases spanning the gap. The CDR3 loop spans 13 amino acids. Germline V CDR1 and CDR2: DFQATT, SNEGSKA (reference sequence).

This clonotype was recorded at least ten times. The rearrangement uses TRBV2 and TRBJ2-5; 7 bases line up with TRBD1. This CDR3 has 13 residues. V shed 6 bases and J 0 bases; nucleotides not matched to a gene: 1. The germline CDR1 and CDR2 sequences are SNHLY and FYNNEI. CDR3 sequence: CASRGQDQETQYF. For the CDR3, the DNA is TGTGCCAGCAGAGGACAGGACCAAGAGACCCAGTACTTC. Supplemented by reference TRBV2 and TRBJ2-5, the full variable domain reads EPEVTQTPSHQVTQMGQEVILRCVPISNHLYFYWYRQILGQKVEFLVSFYNNEISEKSEIFDDQFSVERPDGSNFTLKIRSTKLEDSAMYFCASRGQDQETQYFGPGTRLLVL.

This clonotype showed up many times. The rearrangement uses TRBV21-1 and TRBJ2-7. TRBV21-1 is annotated as a pseudogene. The CDR3 totals 10 residues. DNA of the CDR3: TGTGCCAGGTCGAGATACGAGCAGTACTTC. It specifies CARSRYEQYF.

This clonotype has ten or more counts. The V call is TRBV20-1, the J call TRBJ2-5; D ambiguous. Trimming pared 3 bases from V and 3 bases from J, leaving 5 bases between. The CDR3 loop spans 11 amino acids. Germline CDR1 and CDR2: DFQATT and SNEGSKA (reference sequence). The CDR3 reads CSASSEETQYF. Here the CDR3 DNA reads TGCAGTGCTAGTTCGGAAGAGACCCAGTACTTC.

This chain uses TRBV3-1 with TRBJ2-7, with 7 bases lining up with TRBD1. Trimming removed 4 bases from V and 4 bases from J; junction bases left unmatched: 4. Looked up from germline, CDR1 is LGHDT and CDR2 is YNNKEL (reference sequence). The CDR3 has 13 residues. CDR3 in DNA: TGTGCCAGCAGCCCACAGGGGTGGTACGAGCAGTACTTC. Translated: CASSPQGWYEQYF.

This clonotype occurred a few times. This rearrangement joins TRBV5-1 to TRBJ1-1; tentative D call: TRBD1 (6 bases). V was cut by 0 bases and J by 5 bases, with 11 bases left in between. Germline lookup yields CDR1 SGHRS and CDR2 YFSETQ. The CDR3 length is 14 residues. In DNA form, the CDR3 reads TGCGCCAGCAGCTTGGAACAGGGACGGACTGAAGCTTTCTTT. Translation gives CASSLEQGRTEAFF.

This clonotype has a handful of counts. This chain uses TRBV19 with TRBJ2-6, with TRBD1 identical over 10 bases. V lost 4 bases to trimming and J lost 4 bases; unmatched junction nucleotides: 4. The CDR3 consists of 16 residues. Looked up from germline, CDR1 is LNHDA and CDR2 is SQIVND (reference sequence). The CDR3, as DNA: TGTGCCAGTAGTAAGGGGACAGGGGTCGGGGCCAACGTCCTGACTTTC. Encoded protein: CASSKGTGVGANVLTF. Variable domain in full (rest from reference TRBV19 and TRBJ2-6): DGGITQSPKYLFRKEGQNVTLSCEQNLNHDAMYWYRQDPGQGLRLIYYSQIVNDFQKGDIAEGYSVSREKKESFPLTVTSAQKNPTAFYLCASSKGTGVGANVLTFGAGSRLTVL.

This clonotype appeared many times. This sequence joins TRBV12-3 or TRBV12-4 and TRBJ1-1, with no clear D. This CDR3 spans 14 amino acids. With 3 bases removed from V and 7 bases from J, the gap between germline ends came to 15 bases. The CDR3 DNA reads as TGTGCCAGCAGTTTGGGAGGGCGGCGACTTGAAGCTTTCTTT. Translating gives CASSLGGRRLEAFF.

This clonotype was found many times. The genes are TRBV2 and TRBJ2-3; TRBD1 might be the D (5 bases). CDR1 and CDR2 from the germline V gene are SNHLY and FYNNEI. Trimming removed 7 bases at V and 5 bases at J, with 10 bases between. This CDR3 region has 12 residues. This chain's CDR3 is CASKGAGDTQYF. The CDR3 bases are TGTGCCAGCAAAGGGGCCGGAGATACGCAGTATTTT.

This clonotype came up many times. The chain has TRBV11-2 and TRBJ2-7, with 10 bases fitting TRBD2. The J segment lost 2 bases and the V segment lost 4 bases, leaving 2 bases of the junction unmatched. Per germline, CDR1 SGHAT and CDR2 FQNNGV. CDR3 size: 14 residues. CDR3 in DNA: TGTGCCAGCAGCTCAGCGGGGGGGCCCTACGAGCAGTACTTC. Protein product: CASSSAGGPYEQYF.

The gene calls are TRBV5-4 and TRBJ2-3; 7 bases agree with TRBD2. Unmatched junction bases numbered 1, after V lost 2 bases and J lost 7 bases. The CDR3 is made up of 12 amino acids. Germline V gene lookup returns CDR1 SGHNT and CDR2 YYREEE (reference sequence). DNA of the CDR3: TGTGCCAGCAGCTTAGCGGGATATACGCAGTATTTT. Amino acid sequence: CASSLAGYTQYF.

The chain couples TRBV11-2 to TRBJ2-5; TRBD1 or TRBD2 may be the D gene (5 bases each). Germline CDR1 SGHAT, CDR2 FQNNGV. CDR3 size: 14 residues. The V and J ends lost 1 base and 7 bases respectively, with 13 bases between them. CDR3 amino acids: CASSLGDLGRTQYF. Written as DNA, the CDR3 is TGTGCCAGCAGCTTAGGGGACCTTGGTAGGACCCAGTACTTC.

The CDR3 sequence: CSARDARGSNTGELFF. DNA for the CDR3: TGCAGTGCTAGAGACGCTAGAGGATCGAACACCGGGGAGCTGTTTTTT. The chain combines TRBV20-1 with TRBJ2-2; unclear D gene. Trimming shortened V by 0 bases and J by 0 bases, and 11 bases separated the two germline ends. Germline CDR1 is DFQATT and CDR2 is SNEGSKA (reference sequence). The CDR3 is made up of 16 amino acids.

The chain has TRBV5-4 and TRBJ2-1; D not resolved. CDR3 length: 13 residues. CDR1 is SGHNT, CDR2 YYREEE, per germline (reference sequence). Trimming took off 4 bases at V and 6 bases at J, with 11 bases between the two ends. DNA of the CDR3: TGTGCCAGCAGCCAGATACTCGTCAATGAGCAGTTCTTC. This encodes CASSQILVNEQFF.

The chain joins TRBV18 to TRBJ2-7; 12 bases match TRBD2. CDR1 is KGHSH and CDR2 is LQKENI in the germline V gene. With 6 bases clipped from V and 5 bases from J, the junction kept 11 bases outside the gene matches. This CDR3 region has 16 residues. The chain's CDR3 is CASSPALAGGLDEQYF. The DNA for the CDR3 is TGTGCCAGCTCGCCAGCCCTAGCGGGGGGGCTCGACGAGCAGTACTTC.

This clonotype has a handful of counts. The chain recombines TRBV10-2 with TRBJ2-3; D remains ambiguous. The CDR3 extends over 13 amino acids. The V gene's germline CDR1 is WSHSY and CDR2 SAAADI. V lost 3 bases and J lost 1, with 5 bases in between. CDR3 bases: TGCGCCAGCAGTGAAAGGGGCACAGATACGCAGTATTTT. Translating gives CASSERGTDTQYF.

V is TRBV18 and J is TRBJ1-2; TRBD1 matches 7 bases. The CDR3 length is 15 residues. Germline V gene sequence: CDR1 KGHSH, CDR2 LQKENI. V lost 3 bases, J lost 4 bases, and 8 bases stayed unmatched. CDR3 loop: CASSPGTEAPYGYTF. DNA of the CDR3: TGTGCCAGCTCACCCGGGACAGAGGCCCCCTATGGCTACACCTTC.